This is a list of T cell receptor beta chains from one sample in a study of Graves' ophthalmopathy and Graves' hyperthyroidism. TCRdb itself ran the multiplex PCR reads through MiXCR, one entry per CDR3 protein. The data hold some 370,000 distinct CDR3 sequences, with approximately 17% observed a single time. Sequences were obtained from peripheral blood. The source is an adult woman with stable Graves' hyperthyroidism. Both conserved end residues are part of each CDR3. The order of the fields is J gene, clone size, D gene, V gene, CDR3 DNA, CDR3 protein. D genes are given only for firm matches. Clone size is stated in some rows and not others, as once, few, many or a class when expanded.

TRBJ2-7 - - TRBV6-1 TGTGCCAGCAGTCTCCGACGGGGGCAGTACTTC CASSLRRGQYF
TRBJ2-2 - TRBD1 TRBV4-2 TGTGCCAGCAGCCAACCTGCCCCGGGACAGACGATAAACACCGGGGAGCTGTTTTTT CASSQPAPGQTINTGELFF
TRBJ2-5 many - TRBV14 TGTGCCAGCAGCGGACAGTACCAAGAGACCCAGTACTTC CASSGQYQETQYF
TRBJ2-5 many TRBD2 TRBV4-1 TGCGCCAGCAGCCAAGGCCGGACTAGCGGGAGCGTTAAGACCCAGTACTTC CASSQGRTSGSVKTQYF
TRBJ2-7 many - TRBV28 TGTGCCAGCAACCTGCGGGCACGGTCTGACGAGCAGTACTTC CASNLRARSDEQYF
TRBJ2-7 - TRBD1 TRBV5-5 TGTGCCAGCAGCGATTCAGGGGGACGGCGCGAGCAGTACTTC CASSDSGGRREQYF
TRBJ1-5 many - TRBV6-2/TRBV6-3 TGTGCCAGCAGTTCAACCACTCGACAGGTCTATAGCAATCAGCCCCCGCATTTT CASSSTTRQVYSNQPPHF
TRBJ2-7 many - TRBV19 TGTGCCAGTAGTATACCGGGACTCCAAACCTACGAGCAGTACTTC CASSIPGLQTYEQYF
TRBJ1-1 many - TRBV7-9 TGTGCCAGCAGCCCCCCGGGGTGGGCAGGGATTGAAGCTTTCTTT CASSPPGWAGIEAFF
TRBJ2-5 many - TRBV2 TGTGCCAGCCAACCCCCGGGGGGCGGGAGACGAGAGACCCAGTACTTC CASQPPGGGRRETQYF